This TCR beta chain was sequenced during a study of identical twins. A template switching step contributed a universal primer site, while unique molecular identifiers were present in the cDNA. TCRdb re-called the 5' RACE reads with MiXCR, one entry per CDR3 protein. Among some 600,000 distinct CDR3 sequences listed, 7.1% were seen once. Study-wide points: While abundant cord blood beta clonotypes carried fewer insertions, memory repertoires showed no such pattern.

To note about this clonotype: Its target is not known.

V was cut by 0 bases and J by 2 bases, with 18 bases left in between. The CDR3 extends over 18 amino acids. Looked up from germline, CDR1 is SGHAT and CDR2 is FQNNGV. Separately, the same data were catalogued under a study of yellow fever vaccine responses in identical twins.

The clonotype comes from a woman aged 18-35 years in good health. The sample consisted of PBMCs. V and J are TRBV11-2 and TRBJ2-3; D call uncertain. CDR3 region: CASSLDPGRLGNTDTQYF. CDR3 sequence (DNA): TGTGCCAGCAGCTTAGATCCTGGTCGCTTGGGGAACACAGATACGCAGTATTTT.